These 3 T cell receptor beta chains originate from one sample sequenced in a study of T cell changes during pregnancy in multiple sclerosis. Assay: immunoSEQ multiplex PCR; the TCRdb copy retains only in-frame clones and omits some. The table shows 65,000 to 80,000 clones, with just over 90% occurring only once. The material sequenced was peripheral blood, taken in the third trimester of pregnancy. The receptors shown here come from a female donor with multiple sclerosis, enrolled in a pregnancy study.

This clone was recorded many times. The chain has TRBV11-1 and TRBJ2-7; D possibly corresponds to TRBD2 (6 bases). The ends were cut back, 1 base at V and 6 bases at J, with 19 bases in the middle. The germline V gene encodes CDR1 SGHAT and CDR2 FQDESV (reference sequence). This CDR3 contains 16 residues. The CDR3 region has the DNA TGTGCCAGCAGCTTAGTAGGCGAGACTAGTCGCCCCGAGCAGTACTTC. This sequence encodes CASSLVGETSRPEQYF.

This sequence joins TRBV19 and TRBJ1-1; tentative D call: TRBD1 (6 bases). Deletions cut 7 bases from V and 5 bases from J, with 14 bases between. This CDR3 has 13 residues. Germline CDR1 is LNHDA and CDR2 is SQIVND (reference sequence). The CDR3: CASNSQGRTEAFF. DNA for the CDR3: TGTGCCAGTAATTCACAGGGTAGGACTGAAGCTTTCTTT. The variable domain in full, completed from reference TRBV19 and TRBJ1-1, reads DGGITQSPKYLFRKEGQNVTLSCEQNLNHDAMYWYRQDPGQGLRLIYYSQIVNDFQKGDIAEGYSVSREKKESFPLTVTSAQKNPTAFYLCASNSQGRTEAFFGQGTRLTVV.

CDR3 nucleotides: TGTGCCAGCAGCCTTCAGTTACAGGGGGAGTGGTACGAGCAGTACTTC. It specifies CASSLQLQGEWYEQYF. The V gene is TRBV13, the J gene TRBJ2-7; 8 nucleotides line up with TRBD1. Germline V lookup: CDR1 PRHDT, CDR2 FYEKMQ (reference sequence). V dropped 5 bases and J dropped 4; count of bases not matched to a gene: 13. This CDR3 is built from 16 residues.